One sample yielded the 12 T cell receptor beta chains listed below, sequenced in a study of shared clonotypes between healthy human individuals. Sequencing used immunoSEQ multiplex PCR; TCRdb keeps in-frame clones, though not all of them. Altogether over a million clones are present, approximately 96% being singletons, with the ten largest covering 1% to 1.5%. The sample was naive CD4+ T cells sorted from blood. Subset specified: CD45RA+ positively selected. The receptor set was obtained from a man aged 25 to 40 in good health.

This rearrangement joins TRBV11-2 to TRBJ2-1; 10 bases line up with TRBD2. Looked up from germline, CDR1 is SGHAT and CDR2 is FQNNGV. The CDR3 sequence is 15 residues long. V lost 8 bases, J lost 6 bases, and 10 bases stayed unmatched. The CDR3 sequence is CASCCSGRSINEQFF. For the CDR3, the DNA is TGTGCCAGCTGTTGTAGCGGGAGGAGTATCAATGAGCAGTTCTTC.

The CDR3: CASSIGQGGGAFF. The CDR3 coding sequence is TGCGCCAGCAGCATCGGACAGGGCGGAGGGGCTTTCTTT. The chain uses TRBV5-1 and TRBJ1-1, with 8 bases matching TRBD1. With V trimmed by 4 bases and J by 11 bases, 10 bases remained unmatched. CDR3 length: 13 amino acids. CDR1 SGHRS and CDR2 YFSETQ come from the germline V gene.

The gene calls are TRBV5-4 and TRBJ2-7; D may be TRBD1 (6 bases). With 3 bases removed from V and 3 bases from J, the gap between germline ends came to 16 bases. Germline lookup yields CDR1 SGHNT and CDR2 YYREEE (reference sequence). The CDR3 sequence is 15 residues long. The CDR3 protein is CASSSRTERLYEQYF. As DNA, the CDR3 is TGTGCCAGCAGCTCTCGGACAGAGCGTCTCTACGAGCAGTACTTC.

The chain carries TRBV18 and TRBJ2-1, with D possibly matching TRBD2 (6 bases). From germline, CDR1 is KGHSH and CDR2 LQKENI. This CDR3 is 15 amino acids long. Trimming removed 3 bases from V and 7 bases from J, with 16 bases in between. CDR3 bases: TGTGCCAGCTCACCTTACATCCGGGACTCGAATGAGCAGTTCTTC. The encoded protein is CASSPYIRDSNEQFF.

This sequence joins TRBV5-1 and TRBJ2-1; perhaps TRBD2 as D (5 bases). CDR3 length: 14 amino acids. CDR1 and CDR2 from the germline V gene are SGHRS and YFSETQ. V lost 0 bases and J lost 5, with 9 bases in between. CDR3 in amino acids: CASSLDGEHNEQFF. CDR3 coding DNA: TGCGCCAGCAGCTTGGACGGGGAGCACAATGAGCAGTTCTTC.

The chain combines TRBV5-1 with TRBJ1-2; D is ambiguous. The CDR3 extends over 14 amino acids. Germline CDR1 is SGHRS and CDR2 is YFSETQ. Trimming pared 5 bases from V and 6 bases from J, leaving 17 bases between. The CDR3, as DNA: TGCGCCAGCAGTCTGGGGTTGTTTTCTGATGGCTACACCTTC. This codes for CASSLGLFSDGYTF.

The chain is built from TRBV18 and TRBJ1-1; D might be TRBD1 (6 bases). The CDR3 covers 14 residues. V lost 5 bases, J lost 0 bases, and 10 bases lay in between. The germline CDR1 and CDR2 sequences are KGHSH and LQKENI. CDR3 sequence reads: CASSGRQVNTEAFF. The CDR3 DNA reads as TGTGCCAGCTCAGGCCGACAGGTGAACACTGAAGCTTTCTTT.

This sequence joins TRBV7-9 and TRBJ1-4, with D possibly being TRBD1 (5 bases). The germline V gene encodes CDR1 SEHNR and CDR2 FQNEAQ (reference sequence). V gave up 7 bases and J gave up 2 bases, with 5 bases separating them. The CDR3 loop spans 12 amino acids. The CDR3 DNA reads TGTGCCAGCACAGGGACTAATGAAAAACTGTTTTTT. Its translation: CASTGTNEKLFF.

The count of this clone is one. CDR3: CASSLLGVSGANVLTF. CDR3 nucleotides: TGTGCCAGCAGCTTGTTGGGGGTCTCTGGGGCCAACGTCCTGACTTTC. The rearrangement uses TRBV5-4 and TRBJ2-6; D is tentatively TRBD1 or TRBD2 (5 bases each). This CDR3 region has 16 residues. CDR1 is SGHNT, CDR2 YYREEE, per germline (reference sequence). Trimming removed 1 base at V and 0 bases at J, with 8 bases between.

In its sample, this clone was seen a few times. J is TRBJ2-1 and V is TRBV14, with TRBD2 matching over 8 bases. Per the germline V gene, CDR1 is SGHDN and CDR2 is FVKESK. There are 15 residues in the CDR3. Unmatched junction bases numbered 4, after V lost 4 bases and J lost 2 bases. The CDR3: CASSLLLAAYNEQFF. The CDR3 DNA reads as TGTGCCAGCAGCCTGTTACTAGCGGCCTACAATGAGCAGTTCTTC.

The chain employs TRBV11-2 and TRBJ2-3; D may match TRBD1 or TRBD2 (5 bases each). V was clipped by 5 bases and J by 0 bases, with 9 bases between them. The CDR3 spans 14 residues. Germline V gene lookup returns CDR1 SGHAT and CDR2 FQNNGV. This CDR3 is CASSRGLSTDTQYF. The DNA of the CDR3 is TGTGCCAGCAGCCGGGGCCTTAGCACAGATACGCAGTATTTT.

As regards this clone: A junction boundary mismatches the germline segment, possibly from a read error. The chain has TRBV29-1 and TRBJ1-1; weak D call: TRBD1 (5 bases). The CDR3 is 14 amino acids. Looked up from germline, CDR1 is SQVTM and CDR2 is ANQGSEA. CDR3 in amino acids: CSVQENIQGTEAFF. CDR3 DNA sequence: TGCAGCGTTCAAGAGAACATTCAGGGCACTGAAGCTTTCTTT.